The 22 T cell receptor beta chains below all came from one sample that was sequenced in a study of beta chain features in type 1 diabetes listed by TCRdb under 2018. Libraries were constructed by the immunoSEQ multiplex PCR assay. The High Capacity cDNA Reverse Transcription Kit was used to reverse transcribe all of the isolated RNA, meaning that expressed TCRB transcripts were what got sequenced. TCRdb's version of the immuneACCESS table is confined to in-frame rearrangements and falls short of the full clone set. An unresolved V gene accounts for under half of the shortfall where checked; the remainder is of unknown origin. The sample data list around 150,000 clones, and 7.5% to 10% of these were observed just once. The ten largest make up 0.5% to 0.65% of the sample. The sequencing sample was made of central memory CD4+ T cells from blood. These receptors were collected from a young man in good health.

V and J are TRBV5-1 and TRBJ1-2; 7 nucleotides match TRBD1. Trimming at V came to 4 bases and at J to 1 base, leaving 4 bases not matched to a gene. Germline-derived CDR1 and CDR2 are SGHRS and YFSETQ. The CDR3 is 14 residues long. The CDR3 DNA sequence: TGCGCCAGCAGCGGTCAGGGGGTTAACTATGGCTACACCTTC. Translating gives CASSGQGVNYGYTF.

The gene calls are TRBV5-1 and TRBJ1-1, with a possible D match to TRBD1 (5 bases). V was clipped by 2 bases and J by 1 base, with 15 bases between them. Germline V gene lookup returns CDR1 SGHRS and CDR2 YFSETQ. The CDR3 consists of 16 residues. The CDR3 is CASSFGSGNRNTEAFF. The CDR3 DNA reads as TGCGCCAGCAGCTTCGGTTCAGGGAATCGGAACACTGAAGCTTTCTTT.

In this sample, this clone turned up a few times. The genes are TRBV5-1 and TRBJ2-1; 10 bases are a match to TRBD2. The CDR3 length is 18 residues. Germline V gene lookup returns CDR1 SGHRS and CDR2 YFSETQ. Losses at the gene ends were 0 bases for V and 2 bases for J; bases not matched to a gene: 8. The CDR3 coding sequence is TGCGCCAGCAGCTTGGCGACTAGCGGGCTTCGCACCTACAATGAGCAGTTCTTC. This translates into CASSLATSGLRTYNEQFF. The full variable domain, with the rest looked up from reference TRBV5-1 and TRBJ2-1, is KAGVTQTPRYLIKTRGQQVTLSCSPISGHRSVSWYQQTPGQGLQFLFEYFSETQRNKGNFPGRFSGRQFSNSRSEMNVSTLELGDSALYLCASSLATSGLRTYNEQFFGPGTRLTVL.

The chain employs TRBV10-3 and TRBJ1-4; D might be TRBD1 (6 bases). Looked up from germline, CDR1 is ENHRY and CDR2 is SYGVKD. CDR3 length equals 15 residues. V was pared by 2 bases and J by 7 bases, with 14 bases between. The CDR3 bases are TGTGCCATCAGTGAGGCGCGGGGGGCGACTGAAAAACTGTTTTTT. Its protein product is CAISEARGATEKLFF.

The sample holds a few counts of this clone. The chain employs TRBV28 and TRBJ1-4; D ambiguous. The V gene lost 2 bases and the J gene lost 4 bases, with 8 bases spanning the gap. Germline lookup yields CDR1 MDHEN and CDR2 SYDVKM. The length of the CDR3 is 14 residues. CDR3 residues: CASSLGQDNEKLFF. The CDR3 DNA follows: TGTGCCAGCAGTTTAGGGCAGGATAATGAAAAACTGTTTTTT. The entire variable domain, with the rest obtained from reference TRBV28 and TRBJ1-4, is as follows: DVKVTQSSRYLVKRTGEKVFLECVQDMDHENMFWYRQDPGLGLRLIYFSYDVKMKEKGDIPEGYSVSREKKERFSLILESASTNQTSMYLCASSLGQDNEKLFFGSGTQLSVL.

This clone was observed a handful of times. The V gene is TRBV29-1, the J gene TRBJ2-2; the match to TRBD2 covers 14 bases. The CDR3 is 15 amino acids. The V and J ends lost 6 bases and 5 bases, in that order; junction bases with no gene match: 5. Germline V CDR1 and CDR2: SQVTM, ANQGSEA. The CDR3 DNA follows: TGCAGCGTCCGACTAGCGGGGGGGAGAACCGGGGAGCTGTTTTTT. Amino acid sequence: CSVRLAGGRTGELFF.

The V call is TRBV19, the J call TRBJ2-2, with 7 bases lining up with TRBD2. Trimming at V came to 5 bases and at J to 6 bases, leaving 9 bases not matched to a gene. This CDR3 is built from 15 residues. Germline V CDR1 and CDR2: LNHDA, SQIVND (reference sequence). In DNA form, the CDR3 reads TGTGCCAGTAGTGGTAGACGGGGGGTGTCCGGGGAGCTGTTTTTT. Translating gives CASSGRRGVSGELFF.

In its sample, this clone was seen a few times. This rearrangement joins TRBV14 to TRBJ2-7; TRBD1 is a possible D gene (5 bases). Germline-derived CDR1 and CDR2 are SGHDN and FVKESK. The CDR3 runs 14 residues. The ends were cut back, 2 bases at V and 9 bases at J, with 17 bases in the middle. The CDR3 spells CASSQIGYRMAQYF. The CDR3 DNA reads as TGTGCCAGCAGCCAAATAGGGTACAGGATGGCGCAGTACTTC. Complete variable domain (other parts from reference TRBV14 and TRBJ2-7): EAGVTQFPSHSVIEKGQTVTLRCDPISGHDNLYWYRRVMGKEIKFLLHFVKESKQDESGMPNNRFLAERTGGTYSTLKVQPAELEDSGVYFCASSQIGYRMAQYFGPGTRLTVT.

Only a few counts were recorded for this clone. The rearrangement joins TRBV7-2 to TRBJ2-3; 8 bases agree with TRBD2. The germline gives CDR1 SGHTA, CDR2 FQGNSA. With 1 base clipped from V and 0 bases from J, the junction kept 9 bases outside the gene matches. The CDR3 totals 18 residues. CDR3 coding DNA: TGTGCCAGCAGCTTAGTAGTGCGGGGGGTAACTAGCACAGATACGCAGTATTTT. This sequence encodes CASSLVVRGVTSTDTQYF.

This chain joins TRBV7-2 and TRBJ2-3; D is perhaps TRBD2 (6 bases). The V gene lost 5 bases and the J gene lost 4 bases, with 16 bases spanning the gap. Looked up from germline, CDR1 is SGHTA and CDR2 is FQGNSA. CDR3 length equals 15 residues. For the CDR3, the DNA is TGTGCCAGCAGCCCTTTAGCGGTTTACCCAGATACGCAGTATTTT. Translating gives CASSPLAVYPDTQYF.

This clone was seen many times. The chain combines TRBV7-2 with TRBJ2-7; D perhaps matches TRBD2 (5 bases). The CDR3 is made up of 14 amino acids. The germline V gene has CDR1 SGHTA and CDR2 FQGNSA. The germline V and J ends were trimmed by 1 base and 4 bases, with 11 bases remaining between them. In DNA form, the CDR3 reads TGTGCCAGCAGCTTAGTCGAGGGAGTTTACGAGCAGTACTTC. Its protein product is CASSLVEGVYEQYF.

This clone has a handful of counts. This chain uses TRBV28 with TRBJ2-3; 12 nucleotides match TRBD2. V lost 2 bases and J lost 4; bases outside the gene matches: 4. CDR3 size: 16 residues. In germline, CDR1 is MDHEN, CDR2 SYDVKM. This CDR3 reads CASSLPSGRAADTQYF. CDR3 nucleotide sequence: TGTGCCAGCAGTTTACCTAGCGGGAGGGCCGCAGATACGCAGTATTTT.

This clone showed up many times. The chain carries TRBV7-9 and TRBJ2-3; D possibly corresponds to TRBD1 (6 bases). CDR3 size: 15 residues. Germline assignment: CDR1 SEHNR and CDR2 FQNEAQ (reference sequence). V was clipped by 5 bases and J by 0 bases, with 12 bases between them. The CDR3 DNA sequence: TGTGCCAGCAGCGAATCCGGGACAAGCACAGATACGCAGTATTTT. Translated, it gives CASSESGTSTDTQYF.

The rearrangement links TRBV21-1 to TRBJ2-3; the listed D gene, TRBD2, was not tested against the DNA. TRBV21-1 is annotated as a pseudogene. This CDR3 has 17 residues. The DNA for the CDR3 is TGTGCCAGCAGCAAAGAGCCTAGCGGGGCCGGCACAGATACGCAGTATTTT. Amino acid sequence: CASSKEPSGAGTDTQYF.

In this sample, this clone turned up a few times. This chain connects TRBV30 to TRBJ2-3, with TRBD1 as a possible D gene (6 bases). Looked up from germline, CDR1 is GTSNPN and CDR2 is SVGIG (reference sequence). The ends were cut back, 2 bases at V and 2 bases at J, with 14 bases in the middle. The CDR3 loop spans 15 amino acids. As DNA, the CDR3 is TGTGCCTGGAGTACCCAAACAGGGAACACAGATACGCAGTATTTT. This sequence encodes CAWSTQTGNTDTQYF.

This CDR3 reads CASSSGTGRGVGTEAFF. The CDR3 DNA reads TGTGCCAGCAGTTCGGGGACAGGAAGGGGCGTAGGCACTGAAGCTTTCTTT. The genes are TRBV28 and TRBJ1-1; 8 nucleotides match TRBD1. V was clipped by 4 bases and J by 4 bases; unmatched bases: 14. CDR1 is MDHEN, CDR2 SYDVKM, per germline. The CDR3 spans 17 residues. The full variable domain, its missing parts supplied by reference TRBV28 and TRBJ1-1, is DVKVTQSSRYLVKRTGEKVFLECVQDMDHENMFWYRQDPGLGLRLIYFSYDVKMKEKGDIPEGYSVSREKKERFSLILESASTNQTSMYLCASSSGTGRGVGTEAFFGQGTRLTVV.

This clone was seen more than once but under ten times. The chain recombines TRBV6-6 with TRBJ1-4, with 8 bases aligning to TRBD1. The CDR3 consists of 15 residues. The J segment lost 3 bases and the V segment lost 5 bases, leaving 5 bases of the junction unmatched. Germline V gives CDR1 MNHNY, CDR2 SVGAGI (reference sequence). The CDR3 is CASSPSRGPNEKLFF. For the CDR3, the DNA is TGTGCCAGCAGTCCGTCCAGGGGGCCTAATGAAAAACTGTTTTTT.

This rearrangement joins TRBV14 to TRBJ2-1; possibly TRBD2 for D (7 bases). Between the trimmed V and J ends, which lost 0 bases and 4 bases, there was a span of 16 bases. The CDR3 extends over 17 amino acids. The germline V gene has CDR1 SGHDN and CDR2 FVKESK. CDR3 sequence reads: CASSQDDVGGPYNEQFF. The CDR3 DNA reads TGTGCCAGCAGCCAAGATGACGTGGGGGGGCCTTACAATGAGCAGTTCTTC.

This clone appeared a few times. The chain joins TRBV28 to TRBJ2-7; D may be TRBD2 (6 bases). The germline V and J ends were trimmed by 6 bases and 4 bases, with 16 bases remaining between them. The CDR3 contains 14 residues. Germline values: CDR1 MDHEN, CDR2 SYDVKM. The CDR3 coding sequence is TGTGCCAGCAGGGCTGGGGACTCCGGTTACGAGCAGTACTTC. This gives the protein CASRAGDSGYEQYF.

This clone has ten or more counts. The CDR3 nucleotides are TGTGCCAGCACCACCAGCTCCTACAATGAGCAGTTCTTC. Amino acid sequence: CASTTSSYNEQFF. The rearrangement uses TRBV2 and TRBJ2-1, with D unclear. Germline lookup yields CDR1 SNHLY and CDR2 FYNNEI. The CDR3 is 13 amino acids. V was trimmed by 7 bases and J by 0 bases, leaving 7 bases between them.

The CDR3 sequence: CANGGQGIQGQPQHF. CDR3 bases: TGTGCCAACGGGGGACAGGGTATCCAGGGTCAGCCCCAGCATTTT. The rearrangement uses TRBV28 and TRBJ1-5; TRBD1 matches 9 bases. Germline trimming cut 10 bases from V and 6 bases from J; bases unmatched to any gene: 13. Per the germline V gene, CDR1 is MDHEN and CDR2 is SYDVKM. This CDR3 contains 15 residues.

This clone was detected only a few times. The chain joins TRBV11-2 to TRBJ2-7, with TRBD1 matching 7 bases. The CDR3 loop spans 13 amino acids. Unmatched junction bases numbered 6, after V lost 3 bases and J lost 7 bases. Per germline, CDR1 SGHAT and CDR2 FQNNGV. The CDR3 reads CASSLEDRREQYF. Here the CDR3 DNA reads TGTGCCAGCAGCTTGGAGGACAGGCGGGAGCAGTACTTC.